Below, one T cell receptor beta chain is given with its context. Its antigen target is currently unknown. The junction and the germline gene differ at one end; a read error may be behind it. From a lookup of the germline V gene (reference sequence), CDR1 and CDR2 are SSHAT and FNYEAQ. From its cysteine to its phenylalanine, the CDR3 spans 15 amino acids. Just the 45-base CDR3 DNA is kept, in frame starting at base 1. Each donor gave one peripheral blood draw, averaging approximately 0.12 L, which was collected into heparinised tubes. A BD FACSAria II was used to sort naive, central memory, regulatory and stem cell-like memory CD4+ T cells with a panel that included CD45RO, CCR7, CD25, CD127, CD95 and CD27. Purity was above 95% for every sorted population. PBMCs were isolated right away by Lymphoprep density gradient centrifugation and were stained directly, without culture. To minimize batch effects, samples were stained and sorted in pairs, one healthy donor with one patient per experiment.

The data originate from a study of beta chain features in type 1 diabetes listed by TCRdb under 2018. For the wider study: Mean age, gender distribution, total cell number and subset yield did not differ between patients and healthy donors. A total of roughly 99,000,000 sorted cells were examined across all samples, and the number of cells per subset was strongly correlated with RNA yield. In the study, TCRB repertoires of sorted circulating CD4+ T cell subsets from recently diagnosed type 1 diabetes patients were compared with those of matched healthy donors. Regulatory and stem cell-like memory subsets were obtained from only 8 patients and about 8 healthy donors, while naive and central memory subsets were obtained from all 28 donors.

The High Capacity cDNA Reverse Transcription Kit was used to reverse transcribe all of the isolated RNA, meaning that expressed TCRB transcripts were what got sequenced. Deep immunoSEQ sequencing was applied to naive, central memory and regulatory T cell samples, giving an average of roughly 3.5 million total reads per sample. Sorted cells were lysed in RLT buffer, and RNA was extracted using DNase-treated RNeasy Micro or Mini kits according to cell number. Each cell subset was processed separately to prevent cross-contamination, with patient and healthy donor samples processed together. The immunoSEQ multiplex PCR was used to amplify TCRB sequences from cDNA, yielding 87-bp fragments that span the CDR3 region. Sequencing of the amplicons was done on the Illumina HiSeq platform. Processing in the source paper ran as follows. PCR bias was corrected computationally using synthetic template baselines, and reads within Hamming distance 2 were collapsed, with unmergeable singletons discarded. Reads were aligned to IMGT to assign V, D and J genes, CDR3 length, and insertions or deletions at six rearrangement sites. Within each subset, clonotype counts were normalized to sorted cell number, after which true diversity and Gini coefficients were computed with the tcR R package. Repertoire sharing was quantified using the overlap coefficient calculated on TCRB nucleotide sequences. Out-of-frame TCRB sequences from naive cells were analyzed to stand in for the pre-selection repertoire. In its TCRdb copy, this immuneACCESS table keeps in-frame sequences only and misses some clones. Where compared with another copy, unresolved V genes explain less than half of these, and the others have no known cause. The V and J calls and the clone size are those of that table, but D and trimming were determined from the DNA. For this sample there are about 700,000 clones; roughly an eighth appear just once. The biggest ten clones account for 0.02% to 0.025% of the sample.

The paper's findings and limits, for the study overall: Naive, central memory and regulatory TCRB repertoires appeared to be more similar among patients than among healthy donors. Type 1 diabetes patients showed a moderate but significant shortening of TCRB CDR3 length in all four CD4+ subsets. Patients with type 1 diabetes made fewer insertions and deleted more nucleotides at VDJ recombination sites, implying thymic rearrangement abnormalities. Because the HLA sub-analyses included only small numbers of individuals, any influence of HLA type on TCRB rearrangement was left unresolved. Sequencing cDNA rather than genomic DNA could over-represent highly expressing activated cells, although activation and CD3 levels did not differ between groups. PCR may preferentially amplify shorter templates, but because patient and control samples were amplified and corrected together, any resulting skew would affect both groups equally.

The TCR originated in a man between 18 and 35 years old with type 1 diabetes. This chain is built from TRBV7-7 and TRBJ2-3; TRBD2 matches 11 bases in the middle. Sequenced input: naive CD4+ T cells from blood. Interpreted using the paper, the cell subset or site label stands for: true naive CD4+ T cells. In nucleotides, the sequence is TGTGCTAGCAGCGCGACTAGCGGGGTCACAGATACGCAGTATTTT. Its protein product is CASSATSGVTDTQYF.